This T cell receptor beta chain is from a study of T cell responses to AZD1222 COVID-19 vaccine. Study-wide points: In a largely white British group with more females than males, clonal diversity was possibly underestimated. Just five to seven people given AZD1222 tested seropositive at baseline.

With regard to this clone: Antigen specificity is unknown.

The table came from immunoSEQ multiplex PCR; TCRdb's copy has only in-frame clones and leaves some out. The sample carries under 150,000 clones, around 90% recorded once. This CDR3 comprises 17 residues. Germline V CDR1 and CDR2: ENHRY, SYGVKD. V was clipped by 1 base and J by 2 bases; unmatched bases: 5. This chain joins TRBV10-3 and TRBJ2-3; 11 bases align to TRBD2. This clonotype originated in an adult in good health. The sample in question was peripheral blood, obtained on day 0 of AZD1222 vaccination. This CDR3 reads CAISEFGLAGATDTQYF. The CDR3 DNA reads as TGTGCCATCAGTGAGTTCGGACTAGCGGGTGCCACAGATACGCAGTATTTT.